These 2 T cell receptor beta chains share one sample of origin, sequenced in a study of T-cell memory formation after mild COVID-19. TCRdb ran MiXCR on the 5' RACE reads and lists one entry per CDR3 protein. Of about 82,000 distinct CDR3 sequences in the sample, roughly an eighth were seen once. Sequencing input: PBMCs or a T cell subset sorted from them (not recorded which). All receptors derive from an adult woman who had mild COVID-19 (a few samples of this study predate the infection). Cell type and time point are not known.

At least ten counts were recorded for this clonotype. The chain couples TRBV11-2 to TRBJ2-1; no firm D call. V lost 5 bases and J lost 8, with 10 bases in between. CDR1 SGHAT and CDR2 FQNNGV come from the germline V gene. The CDR3 is 12 amino acids. Written as DNA, the CDR3 is TGTGCCAGCAGCCTTACTCGGGATGAGCAGTTCTTC. Translating gives CASSLTRDEQFF. Full variable domain (remainder filled in from reference TRBV11-2 and TRBJ2-1): EAGVAQSPRYKIIEKRQSVAFWCNPISGHATLYWYQQILGQGPKLLIQFQNNGVVDDSQLPKDRFSAERLKGVDSTLKIQPAKLEDSAVYLCASSLTRDEQFFGPGTRLTVL.

The V gene is TRBV12-3 or TRBV12-4, the J gene TRBJ2-3; D is unclear. This CDR3 comprises 14 residues. The V gene lost 3 bases and the J gene lost 3 bases, with 10 bases spanning the gap. CDR3 loop: CASSFSAETDTQYF. DNA for the CDR3: TGTGCCAGCAGTTTCTCCGCGGAAACAGATACGCAGTATTTT.